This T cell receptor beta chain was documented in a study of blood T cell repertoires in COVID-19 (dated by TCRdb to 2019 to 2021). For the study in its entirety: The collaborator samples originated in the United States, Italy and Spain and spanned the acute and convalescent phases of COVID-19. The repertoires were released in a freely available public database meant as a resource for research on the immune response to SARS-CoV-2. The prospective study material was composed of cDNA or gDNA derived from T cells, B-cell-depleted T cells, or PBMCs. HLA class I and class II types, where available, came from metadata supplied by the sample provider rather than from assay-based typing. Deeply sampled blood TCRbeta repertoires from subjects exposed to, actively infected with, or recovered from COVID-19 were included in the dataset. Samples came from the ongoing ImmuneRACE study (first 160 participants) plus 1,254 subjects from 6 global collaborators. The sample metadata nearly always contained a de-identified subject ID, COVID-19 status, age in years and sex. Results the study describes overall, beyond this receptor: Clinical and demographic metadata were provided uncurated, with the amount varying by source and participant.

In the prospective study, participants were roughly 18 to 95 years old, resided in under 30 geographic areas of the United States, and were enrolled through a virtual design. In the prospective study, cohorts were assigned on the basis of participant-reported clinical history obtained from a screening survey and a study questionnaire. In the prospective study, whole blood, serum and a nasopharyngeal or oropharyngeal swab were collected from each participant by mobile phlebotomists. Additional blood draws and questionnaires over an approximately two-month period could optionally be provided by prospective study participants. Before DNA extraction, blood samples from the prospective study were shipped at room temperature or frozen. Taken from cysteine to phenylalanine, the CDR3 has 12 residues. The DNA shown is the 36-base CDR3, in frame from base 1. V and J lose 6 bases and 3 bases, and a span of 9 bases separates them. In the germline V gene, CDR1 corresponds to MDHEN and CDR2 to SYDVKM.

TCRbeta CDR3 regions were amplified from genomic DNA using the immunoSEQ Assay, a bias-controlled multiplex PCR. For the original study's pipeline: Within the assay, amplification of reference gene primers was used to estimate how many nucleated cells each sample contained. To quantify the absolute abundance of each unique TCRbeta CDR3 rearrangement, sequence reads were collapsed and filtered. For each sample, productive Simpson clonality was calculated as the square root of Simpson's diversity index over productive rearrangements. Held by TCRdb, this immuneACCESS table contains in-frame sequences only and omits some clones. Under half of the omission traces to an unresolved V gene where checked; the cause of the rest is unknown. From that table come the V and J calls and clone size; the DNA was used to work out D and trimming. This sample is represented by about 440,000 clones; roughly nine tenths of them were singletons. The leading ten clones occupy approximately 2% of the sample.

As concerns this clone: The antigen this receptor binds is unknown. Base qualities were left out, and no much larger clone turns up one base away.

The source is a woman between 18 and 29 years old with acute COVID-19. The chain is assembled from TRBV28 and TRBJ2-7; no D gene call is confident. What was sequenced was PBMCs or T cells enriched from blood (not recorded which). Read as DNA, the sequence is TGTGCCAGCAGCCGACACAACTACGAGCAGTACTTC. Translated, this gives CASSRHNYEQYF.